Presented here are 24 T cell receptor beta chains from one specimen sequenced in a study of technical replicates of blood from several donors. Assay: immunoSEQ multiplex PCR; the TCRdb copy retains only in-frame clones and omits some. The sample includes 80,000 to 100,000 clones, 92% seen only once; the top ten take about 0.26%. Sample: T cells isolated from PBMCs. The receptor set was obtained from a human donor in good health.

The genes are TRBV7-7 and TRBJ2-2, with 10 bases aligning to TRBD1. This CDR3 comprises 16 residues. Per the germline V gene, CDR1 is SSHAT and CDR2 is FNYEAQ (reference sequence). The V segment lost 5 bases and the J segment 4 bases; nucleotides outside the gene matches: 7. The CDR3 DNA follows: TGTGCCAGCAGCAGAATGACAGGGGGCGGCACCGGGGAGCTGTTTTTT. Translated, it gives CASSRMTGGGTGELFF.

V is TRBV6-6 and J is TRBJ2-1; a possible D gene is TRBD2 (6 bases). The CDR3 is 13 amino acids. CDR1 and CDR2 from the germline V gene are MNHNY and SVGAGI (reference sequence). The V and J ends lost 4 bases and 8 bases respectively, with 12 bases between them. CDR3 sequence (DNA): TGTGCCAGCAGTTCGACTAGTCAGGATGAGCAGTTCTTC. As protein: CASSSTSQDEQFF.

This clone was detected only once. The chain employs TRBV14 and TRBJ2-7; possibly TRBD1 for D (5 bases). CDR1 is SGHDN and CDR2 is FVKESK in the germline V gene. V was cut by 3 bases and J by 2 bases, with 8 bases left in between. CDR3 size: 13 residues. The CDR3 here is CASSHQTAYEQYF. The CDR3 nucleotides read TGTGCCAGCAGCCATCAGACAGCCTACGAGCAGTACTTC. The entire variable domain, with the rest obtained from reference TRBV14 and TRBJ2-7, is as follows: EAGVTQFPSHSVIEKGQTVTLRCDPISGHDNLYWYRRVMGKEIKFLLHFVKESKQDESGMPNNRFLAERTGGTYSTLKVQPAELEDSGVYFCASSHQTAYEQYFGPGTRLTVT.

The chain uses TRBV2 and TRBJ2-2; TRBD2 matches at 10 bases. V shed 6 bases and J 0 bases; nucleotides not matched to a gene: 1. This CDR3 has 15 amino acids. Germline CDR1 SNHLY, CDR2 FYNNEI. The CDR3 DNA reads as TGTGCCAGCAGAGGACTAGCGGCGAACACCGGGGAGCTGTTTTTT. Translating gives CASRGLAANTGELFF.

J is TRBJ1-5 and V is TRBV30; unclear D gene. Germline CDR1 and CDR2: GTSNPN and SVGIG (reference sequence). This CDR3 spans 12 amino acids. The ends were cut back, 0 bases at V and 11 bases at J, with 11 bases in the middle. The CDR3 region has the DNA TGTGCCTGGAGTGTACTAAGTCGGGCCCAGCATTTT. This encodes CAWSVLSRAQHF.

V is TRBV27 and J is TRBJ1-6; D is ambiguous. The CDR3 extends over 18 amino acids. V was shortened by 2 bases and J by 9 bases, with 23 bases between the two germline ends. Germline lookup yields CDR1 MNHEY and CDR2 SMNVEV (reference sequence). As DNA, the CDR3 is TGTGCCAGCAGTTTACGGGTTCCCACCCTGAGAGCCGGTTCACCCCTCCACTTT. Translated, it gives CASSLRVPTLRAGSPLHF.

The V gene is TRBV4-1, the J gene TRBJ2-3, with D uncertain. The CDR3 sequence is 16 residues long. Trimming took 0 bases from V and 0 from J, leaving 10 bases between them. Germline loops: CDR1 MGHRA, CDR2 YSYEKL. CDR3: CASSQEAEPSTDTQYF. In DNA, the CDR3 is TGCGCCAGCAGCCAAGAGGCGGAACCTAGCACAGATACGCAGTATTTT.

This clone was seen a single time. CDR3 amino acids: CASEEQGMNTEAFF. The CDR3 DNA reads TGTGCCAGCGAAGAGCAGGGGATGAACACTGAAGCTTTCTTT. The rearrangement joins TRBV6-1 to TRBJ1-1; perhaps TRBD1 as D (6 bases). CDR3 length equals 14 residues. Germline loops: CDR1 MNHNS, CDR2 SASEGT. Trimming stripped 8 bases from V and 0 bases from J, with 13 bases between.

The chain couples TRBV9 to TRBJ1-2; possibly TRBD1 for D (6 bases). Germline-derived CDR1 and CDR2 are SGDLS and YYNGEE. V was clipped by 4 bases and J by 2 bases, with 18 bases between them. The CDR3 sequence is 16 residues long. The CDR3 reads CASSRGGGQVNYGYTF. The CDR3, as DNA: TGTGCCAGCAGCCGAGGGGGGGGGCAGGTCAACTATGGCTACACCTTC.

The V and J genes are TRBV9 and TRBJ2-3, with 9 bases lining up with TRBD2. The CDR3 is 16 residues long. The germline V gene has CDR1 SGDLS and CDR2 YYNGEE. V gave up 2 bases and J gave up 6 bases; unmatched junction bases: 10. CDR3 loop: CASSVGGRGAGDTQYF. CDR3 sequence (DNA): TGTGCCAGCAGCGTCGGCGGGAGGGGGGCTGGGGATACGCAGTATTTT.

This clone has a single count. V usage is TRBV5-1 and J usage is TRBJ2-3; TRBD2 matches 12 bases. This CDR3 is 17 amino acids long. CDR1 and CDR2 (germline): SGHRS, YFSETQ. J gave up 4 bases and V 0 bases, and 6 bases lay outside the gene matches. The CDR3 region is CASSLDATSGGSDTQYF. CDR3 nucleotide sequence: TGCGCCAGCAGCTTGGACGCAACTAGCGGGGGGTCAGATACGCAGTATTTT. The full variable domain, rest sourced from reference TRBV5-1 and TRBJ2-3, is KAGVTQTPRYLIKTRGQQVTLSCSPISGHRSVSWYQQTPGQGLQFLFEYFSETQRNKGNFPGRFSGRQFSNSRSEMNVSTLELGDSALYLCASSLDATSGGSDTQYFGPGTRLTVL.

The CDR3 nucleotides read TGTGCCAGCAGCTCCCCCCCGACTAGCGGGGCTTACAATGAGCAGTTCTTC. This gives the protein CASSSPPTSGAYNEQFF. The genes are TRBV7-9 and TRBJ2-1; 11 positions match TRBD2. The CDR3 totals 17 residues. Germline values: CDR1 SEHNR, CDR2 FQNEAQ (reference sequence). V lost 4 bases to trimming and J lost 4 bases; unmatched junction nucleotides: 9.

This clone was observed a single time. The rearrangement uses TRBV4-1 and TRBJ2-3; TRBD2 aligns across 8 bases. V shed 4 bases and J 5 bases; nucleotides not matched to a gene: 14. The germline CDR1 and CDR2 sequences are MGHRA and YSYEKL. CDR3 length: 17 residues. The CDR3 bases are TGCGCCAGCAGCCCCATCGTAATAGCGGGAAAGGGAGATACGCAGTATTTT. Translating it yields CASSPIVIAGKGDTQYF.

The chain employs TRBV6-5 and TRBJ1-3; 7 nucleotides align to TRBD1. The V segment lost 6 bases and the J segment 0 bases; nucleotides outside the gene matches: 5. Per germline, CDR1 MNHEY and CDR2 SVGAGI. This CDR3 is 15 amino acids long. CDR3 sequence reads: CASSLGQSSGNTIYF. The CDR3 coding sequence is TGTGCCAGCAGCCTGGGACAGAGCTCTGGAAACACCATATATTTT.

The chain carries TRBV7-2 and TRBJ2-7, with D maybe TRBD2 (6 bases). The V end lost 1 base, the J end lost 4 bases, and 14 bases lay between the germline ends. Germline V gene sequence: CDR1 SGHTA, CDR2 FQGNSA. The CDR3 sequence is 15 residues long. The CDR3 bases are TGTGCCAGCAGCTTAGACGGGGGAGCGACGTACGAGCAGTACTTC. This codes for CASSLDGGATYEQYF.

The rearrangement joins TRBV7-2 to TRBJ2-2, with D possibly matching TRBD2 (7 bases). Trimming took off 7 bases at V and 5 bases at J, with 14 bases between the two ends. CDR1 is SGHTA and CDR2 is FQGNSA in the germline V gene. This CDR3 contains 14 residues. The CDR3 sequence is CASKGGRRTGELFF. CDR3 DNA sequence: TGTGCCAGCAAGGGGGGGCGTAGGACCGGGGAGCTGTTTTTT.

V is TRBV30 and J is TRBJ1-3; 7 bases are a match to TRBD1. CDR3 length equals 15 residues. Germline V gives CDR1 GTSNPN, CDR2 SVGIG (reference sequence). After removal of 3 bases from V and 0 bases from J, the junction contained 5 bases not matched to a gene. The CDR3 region is CAWSTRDSSGNTIYF. DNA of the CDR3: TGTGCCTGGAGCACCCGGGACAGCTCTGGAAACACCATATATTTT. Supplemented by reference TRBV30 and TRBJ1-3, the full variable domain reads SQTIHQWPATLVQPVGSPLSLECTVEGTSNPNLYWYRQAAGRGLQLLFYSVGIGQISSEVPQNLSASRPQDRQFILSSKKLLLSDSGFYLCAWSTRDSSGNTIYFGEGSWLTVV.

This chain connects TRBV5-4 to TRBJ2-2; 10 bases fit TRBD2. The ends lost 3 bases at V and 9 bases at J; junction bases unmatched: 8. Germline V gene sequence: CDR1 SGHNT, CDR2 YYREEE (reference sequence). This CDR3 has 15 residues. CDR3 sequence (DNA): TGTGCCAGCAGCTCCCGCAGCGGGGGGGCCTGGGAGCTGTTTTTT. Translation: CASSSRSGGAWELFF. Full variable domain (rest looked up from reference TRBV5-4 and TRBJ2-2): ETGVTQSPTHLIKTRGQQVTLRCSSQSGHNTVSWYQQALGQGPQFIFQYYREEENGRGNFPPRFSGLQFPNYSSELNVNALELDDSALYLCASSSRSGGAWELFFGEGSRLTVL.

This chain connects TRBV4-1 to TRBJ2-7; D remains unclear. The CDR3 covers 15 residues. Germline assignment: CDR1 MGHRA and CDR2 YSYEKL. Trimming left V 2 bases short and J 2 bases short, with 13 bases between. The CDR3 protein is CASSQSYGVTYEQYF. Written as DNA, the CDR3 is TGCGCCAGCAGCCAATCGTACGGTGTCACCTACGAGCAGTACTTC.

The chain couples TRBV5-5 to TRBJ1-1; D is undetermined. Germline CDR1 reads SGHKS; CDR2 reads YYEKEE (reference sequence). V was cut by 4 bases and J by 7 bases, with 11 bases left in between. The CDR3 contains 12 residues. The CDR3 nucleotides read TGTGCCAGCAGCCTCAGACTGGATGAAGCTTTCTTT. Its protein is CASSLRLDEAFF.

This chain connects TRBV9 to TRBJ2-2; 10 nucleotides agree with TRBD1. CDR1 is SGDLS and CDR2 is YYNGEE in the germline V gene. Germline trimming cut 1 base from V and 7 bases from J; bases unmatched to any gene: 13. The CDR3 extends over 18 amino acids. CDR3 sequence (DNA): TGTGCCAGCAGCGTAAGAGTCCGGGACAGGGGACTGGGCGGGGAGCTGTTTTTT. This codes for CASSVRVRDRGLGGELFF. The full variable domain, in which reference TRBV9 and TRBJ2-2 provide the parts outside the CDR3, is DSGVTQTPKHLITATGQRVTLRCSPRSGDLSVYWYQQSLDQGLQFLIQYYNGEERAKGNILERFSAQQFPDLHSELNLSSLELGDSALYFCASSVRVRDRGLGGELFFGEGSRLTVL.

V is TRBV10-3 and J is TRBJ2-5, with 11 bases matching TRBD2. The CDR3 covers 15 residues. Germline CDR1 is ENHRY and CDR2 is SYGVKD. Losses at the gene ends were 5 bases for V and 0 bases for J; bases not matched to a gene: 2. CDR3 amino acids: CAISPSGGNQETQYF. The CDR3 region has the DNA TGTGCCATCAGTCCTAGCGGGGGGAACCAAGAGACCCAGTACTTC.

The J gene is TRBJ2-7, the V gene TRBV28, with D perhaps matching TRBD2 (5 bases). Trimming shortened V by 7 bases and J by 6 bases, and 10 bases separated the two germline ends. The CDR3 runs to 11 residues. Germline lookup yields CDR1 MDHEN and CDR2 SYDVKM. CDR3 in DNA: TGTGCCAGCAAGGGAGAGAGCGAGCAGTACTTC. This codes for CASKGESEQYF.

CDR3 region: CASSLAGNYGYTF. The CDR3 DNA sequence: TGTGCCAGCAGCTTAGCAGGGAACTATGGCTACACCTTC. The chain is built from TRBV11-3 and TRBJ1-2; maybe TRBD1 (5 bases). This CDR3 is 13 amino acids long. Germline assignment: CDR1 SGHNT and CDR2 YENEEA. The ends were cut back, 1 base at V and 2 bases at J, with 5 bases in the middle.